This T cell receptor beta chain appears in the sequencing data of a study of technical replicates of blood from a handful of donors. Data came from immunoSEQ multiplex PCR; TCRdb stores just in-frame clones and leaves some out. This table holds under 90,000 clones, about 95% found once. The CDR3 runs to 14 residues. Trimming took off 8 bases at V and 3 bases at J, with 14 bases between the two ends. Germline V gene lookup returns CDR1 SNHLY and CDR2 FYNNEI. The clonotype originates from a human donor in good health. Sequenced input: T cells isolated from PBMCs. The chain links TRBV2 to TRBJ2-1; TRBD2 might be the D (5 bases). The CDR3 is CASYVGLNYNEQFF. Here the CDR3 DNA reads TGTGCCAGCTATGTAGGACTCAACTACAATGAGCAGTTCTTC.